The 27 T cell receptor beta chains below were found in one sample sequenced in a study of Ad26.COV2.S vaccination and SARS-CoV-2 variants. Here immunoSEQ multiplex PCR was the method, and the copy in TCRdb shows in-frame clones only, minus some. This table has hundreds of thousands of clones, roughly 90% appearing once. Treatment in this sample: 15 to 20 received Ad26.COV2.S at low or high dose, single or two shots; 5 received placebo; per-sample allocation not given. Sampling was done on day 63 after the first vaccine or placebo injection. Here the sequenced sample was peripheral blood, taken in a trial of Ad26.COV2.S vaccine versus placebo. These receptors were taken from a person aged 18-60 years who received the Ad26.COV2.S COVID-19 vaccine or a placebo.

V is TRBV4-1 and J is TRBJ1-6; D not resolved. The CDR3 runs to 13 residues. Germline CDR1 MGHRA, CDR2 YSYEKL. V shed 0 bases and J shed 9 bases, with 6 bases lying between them. The CDR3 spells CASSQELGSPLHF. The DNA for the CDR3 is TGCGCCAGCAGCCAAGAGTTGGGTTCACCCCTCCACTTT.

CDR3: CASSLGSSSNQPQHF. The DNA for the CDR3 is TGTGCCAGCAGCTTAGGAAGTTCAAGCAATCAGCCCCAGCATTTT. This chain links TRBV7-9 with TRBJ1-5, with unresolved D. Trimming left V 1 base short and J 1 base short, with 8 bases between. Germline V lookup: CDR1 SEHNR, CDR2 FQNEAQ (reference sequence). The CDR3 runs to 15 residues.

The chain carries TRBV4-2 and TRBJ2-5, with 7 bases that match TRBD2. V gave up 4 bases and J gave up 1 base; unmatched junction bases: 3. The germline V gene has CDR1 LGHNA and CDR2 YNFKEQ. This CDR3 spans 14 amino acids. The CDR3, as DNA: TGTGCCAGCAGCCTCACGGGGGGCCAAGAGACCCAGTACTTC. Encoded protein: CASSLTGGQETQYF.

The chain carries TRBV11-1 and TRBJ2-5, with 7 positions matching TRBD1. CDR3 length: 15 residues. Germline CDR1 is SGHAT and CDR2 is FQDESV (reference sequence). Trimming at V came to 5 bases and at J to 4 bases, leaving 10 bases not matched to a gene. The CDR3 spells CASSPTGEMGETQYF. The CDR3 DNA reads as TGTGCCAGCAGCCCCACAGGGGAGATGGGAGAGACCCAGTACTTC.

The J gene is TRBJ1-6, the V gene TRBV12-5; possible D gene TRBD1, 5 bases. V was cut by 1 base and J by 7 bases, with 14 bases left in between. The V gene's germline CDR1 is LGHNT and CDR2 FRNRAP. The CDR3 is 16 residues long. CDR3 amino acids: CASGLAPGARNSPLHF. CDR3 DNA sequence: TGTGCTAGTGGTTTGGCTCCTGGGGCGCGGAATTCACCCCTCCACTTT.

The CDR3 is CASREGRETQYF. Here the CDR3 DNA reads TGTGCCAGCAGGGAAGGGCGAGAGACCCAGTACTTC. V usage is TRBV12-3 or TRBV12-4 and J usage is TRBJ2-5; D uncertain. V dropped 6 bases and J dropped 4 bases, with 9 bases sitting between them. CDR3 size: 12 residues.

The chain carries TRBV6-5 and TRBJ2-1, with TRBD2 matching over 8 bases. The CDR3 sequence is 16 residues long. After removal of 0 bases from V and 7 bases from J, the junction contained 8 bases not matched to a gene. CDR1 and CDR2 (germline): MNHEY, SVGAGI. CDR3 protein: CASSYSPGGGRNEQFF. The CDR3 nucleotides read TGTGCCAGCAGTTACTCCCCGGGGGGGGGCAGGAATGAGCAGTTCTTC.

CDR3 sequence (DNA): TGTGCCAGCAGTTACTCGGCAGAATCCTATGGCTACACCTTC. As protein: CASSYSAESYGYTF. The rearrangement joins TRBV6-6 to TRBJ1-2; D gene uncertain. Germline assignment: CDR1 MNHNY and CDR2 SVGAGI (reference sequence). The CDR3 extends over 14 amino acids. Trimming pared 0 bases from V and 4 bases from J, leaving 9 bases between.

This chain joins TRBV10-3 and TRBJ1-6; 7 bases agree with TRBD1. The CDR3 is made up of 15 amino acids. Germline CDR1 is ENHRY and CDR2 is SYGVKD. Trimming removed 4 bases from V and 10 bases from J; junction bases left unmatched: 10. The CDR3, as DNA: TGTGCCATCAGTGGGCCCGGAACAGGGGAGTCACCCCTCCACTTT. It is translated as CAISGPGTGESPLHF.

The table lists this clone with a count of one. V gene TRBV3-1 (or the pseudogene TRBV3-2) combines with J gene TRBJ1-5, with unresolved D. The germline V gene has CDR1 LGHDT and CDR2 YNNKEL (reference sequence). CDR3 size: 13 residues. V was pared by 3 bases and J by 2 bases, with 5 bases between. The DNA for the CDR3 is TGTGCCAGCAGCCATGGAGGCAATCAGCCCCAGCATTTT. It specifies CASSHGGNQPQHF.

The chain couples TRBV7-2 to TRBJ1-2; D gene unclear. In germline, CDR1 is SGHTA, CDR2 FQGNSA. The CDR3 spans 13 residues. V lost 0 bases to trimming and J lost 7 bases, with 9 bases between them. The CDR3 reads CASSLAGLGGYTF. The CDR3 DNA is TGTGCCAGCAGCTTAGCGGGGTTGGGTGGCTACACCTTC.

Remarks on this clone: This sample includes further DNA sequences coding for the same CDR3. This chain links TRBV19 with TRBJ2-7, with TRBD2 as a possible D gene (6 bases). V gave up 6 bases and J gave up 1 base, with 7 bases separating them. The CDR3 consists of 12 residues. Germline CDR1 reads LNHDA; CDR2 reads SQIVND (reference sequence). This chain's CDR3 is CASSAGSYEQYF. The DNA of the CDR3 is TGTGCCAGTAGCGCGGGGTCCTACGAGCAGTACTTC.

The V call is TRBV11-2, the J call TRBJ2-7; the match to TRBD2 covers 16 bases. The CDR3 runs to 17 residues. Germline CDR1 reads SGHAT; CDR2 reads FQNNGV. Trimming at V came to 3 bases and at J to 1 base, leaving 3 bases not matched to a gene. CDR3 in amino acids: CASSLGLAGGRSYEQYF. The DNA for the CDR3 is TGTGCCAGCAGCTTGGGACTAGCGGGGGGGAGGTCCTACGAGCAGTACTTC.

The chain uses TRBV20-1 and TRBJ1-4; D is ambiguous. Germline assignment: CDR1 DFQATT and CDR2 SNEGSKA (reference sequence). The CDR3 sequence is 13 residues long. Trimming left V 3 bases short and J 2 bases short, with 7 bases between. The CDR3 loop is CSASPGTNEKLFF. CDR3 nucleotides: TGCAGTGCTAGTCCGGGGACTAATGAAAAACTGTTTTTT.

In regard to this clone: The same CDR3 also results from other DNA sequences found in this sample. This chain connects TRBV7-9 to TRBJ1-1; weak D call: TRBD1 (5 bases). CDR1 and CDR2 (germline): SEHNR, FQNEAQ (reference sequence). V was clipped by 5 bases and J by 0 bases, with 10 bases between them. CDR3 length: 14 residues. CDR3 bases: TGTGCCAGCAGCCCCGGGACGGTGAACACTGAAGCTTTCTTT. Encoded protein: CASSPGTVNTEAFF.

A single count supports this clone. CDR3 sequence: CASSIIGQVNEKLFF. The CDR3 DNA reads TGTGCCAGTAGTATCATTGGACAGGTTAATGAAAAACTGTTTTTT. The chain carries TRBV19 and TRBJ1-4; the match to TRBD1 covers 7 bases. In germline, CDR1 is LNHDA, CDR2 SQIVND (reference sequence). Losses at the gene ends were 3 bases for V and 4 bases for J; bases not matched to a gene: 5. The CDR3 spans 15 residues.

This clone came up once. This chain connects TRBV5-4 to TRBJ1-6; unclear D gene. The CDR3 totals 14 residues. Germline V gives CDR1 SGHNT, CDR2 YYREEE (reference sequence). V lost 0 bases, J lost 12 bases, and 13 bases lay in between. The CDR3 coding sequence is TGTGCCAGCAGCTTGGGATCGTCCGGAGGACCCCTCCACTTT. Translation: CASSLGSSGGPLHF.

V is TRBV7-2 and J is TRBJ2-7; D uncertain. V was trimmed by 2 bases and J by 0 bases, leaving 11 bases between them. The germline CDR1 and CDR2 sequences are SGHTA and FQGNSA. The CDR3 has 15 amino acids. CDR3 in amino acids: CASSLNGKFSYEQYF. In DNA form, the CDR3 reads TGTGCCAGCAGCTTAAACGGAAAGTTCTCCTACGAGCAGTACTTC.

The chain has TRBV6-5 and TRBJ2-3; TRBD2 aligns across 14 bases. CDR3 length: 15 residues. Germline values: CDR1 MNHEY, CDR2 SVGAGI. V gave up 7 bases and J gave up 7 bases; unmatched junction bases: 7. CDR3: CASTEGLAGGYTQYF. The CDR3 coding sequence is TGTGCCAGCACCGAAGGACTAGCGGGAGGCTATACGCAGTATTTT.

The rearrangement links TRBV24-1 to TRBJ1-5; D possibly corresponds to TRBD1 (6 bases). Germline V CDR1 and CDR2: KGHDR, SFDVKD. The CDR3 is made up of 16 amino acids. V lost 1 base, J lost 2 bases, and 11 bases lay in between. The DNA of the CDR3 is TGTGCCACCAGTGATTTCGCCAGGGGTCGCAATCAGCCCCAGCATTTT. Amino acid sequence: CATSDFARGRNQPQHF.

Here the CDR3 reads CASSESGLAGVNIQYF. The CDR3 DNA reads TGTGCCAGCAGTGAATCCGGGCTAGCGGGGGTGAACATTCAGTACTTC. The chain joins TRBV25-1 to TRBJ2-4; TRBD2 matches at 10 bases. The CDR3 sequence is 16 residues long. Germline trimming cut 1 base from V and 7 bases from J; bases unmatched to any gene: 7. Germline CDR1 and CDR2: MGHDK and SYGVNS.

V is TRBV12-5 and J is TRBJ2-1, with D possibly being TRBD2 (5 bases). The CDR3 consists of 15 residues. Germline lookup yields CDR1 LGHNT and CDR2 FRNRAP. The V end was cut by 0 bases, the J end by 3 bases, with 9 bases between. This chain's CDR3 is CASGLVGSDYNEQFF. Here the CDR3 DNA reads TGTGCTAGTGGTTTGGTTGGTAGCGACTACAATGAGCAGTTCTTC. Full variable domain (missing parts from reference TRBV12-5 and TRBJ2-1): DARVTQTPRHKVTEMGQEVTMRCQPILGHNTVFWYRQTMMQGLELLAYFRNRAPLDDSGMPKDRFSAEMPDATLATLKIQPSEPRDSAVYFCASGLVGSDYNEQFFGPGTRLTVL.

This chain uses TRBV7-3 with TRBJ2-1; maybe TRBD2 (5 bases). The CDR3 covers 13 residues. Per germline, CDR1 SGHTA and CDR2 FQGTGA. V lost 5 bases to trimming and J lost 5 bases, with 10 bases between them. CDR3 nucleotide sequence: TGTGCCAGCAGCCCAACCGGGGACAATGAGCAGTTCTTC. Translated, it gives CASSPTGDNEQFF.

The table lists this clone with a few counts. The V gene is TRBV6-1, the J gene TRBJ2-7; 7 bases are shared with TRBD2. Germline V gene data show CDR1 as MNHNS and CDR2 as SASEGT. This CDR3 comprises 17 residues. The V segment lost 1 base and the J segment 2 bases; nucleotides outside the gene matches: 11. The CDR3 here is CASSEVWGGEKPYEQYF. The CDR3 region has the DNA TGTGCCAGCAGTGAAGTCTGGGGAGGGGAAAAGCCCTACGAGCAGTACTTC.

The rearrangement links TRBV24-1 to TRBJ2-5, with TRBD1 matching over 8 bases. CDR3 size: 16 residues. CDR1 is KGHDR and CDR2 is SFDVKD in the germline V gene. The V segment lost 5 bases and the J segment 4 bases; nucleotides outside the gene matches: 11. Here the CDR3 reads CATSATWTGSIETQYF. CDR3 nucleotides: TGTGCCACCAGTGCTACGTGGACAGGGTCGATAGAGACCCAGTACTTC.

This chain links TRBV27 with TRBJ2-7; no clear D. CDR3 length: 13 amino acids. Germline CDR1 and CDR2: MNHEY and SMNVEV (reference sequence). With 1 base removed from V and 4 bases from J, the gap between germline ends came to 8 bases. The CDR3 sequence is CASSLLSSYEQYF. CDR3 bases: TGTGCCAGCAGTTTATTGAGTAGTTACGAGCAGTACTTC.

The CDR3: CASSPIAVQETQYF. DNA of the CDR3: TGTGCCAGCAGCCCCATAGCGGTTCAAGAGACCCAGTACTTC. The chain has TRBV3-1 (or the pseudogene TRBV3-2) and TRBJ2-5; TRBD2 might be the D (6 bases). The germline gives CDR1 LGHDT, CDR2 YNNKEL (reference sequence). The V end was cut by 4 bases, the J end by 2 bases, with 11 bases between. The CDR3 loop spans 14 amino acids.